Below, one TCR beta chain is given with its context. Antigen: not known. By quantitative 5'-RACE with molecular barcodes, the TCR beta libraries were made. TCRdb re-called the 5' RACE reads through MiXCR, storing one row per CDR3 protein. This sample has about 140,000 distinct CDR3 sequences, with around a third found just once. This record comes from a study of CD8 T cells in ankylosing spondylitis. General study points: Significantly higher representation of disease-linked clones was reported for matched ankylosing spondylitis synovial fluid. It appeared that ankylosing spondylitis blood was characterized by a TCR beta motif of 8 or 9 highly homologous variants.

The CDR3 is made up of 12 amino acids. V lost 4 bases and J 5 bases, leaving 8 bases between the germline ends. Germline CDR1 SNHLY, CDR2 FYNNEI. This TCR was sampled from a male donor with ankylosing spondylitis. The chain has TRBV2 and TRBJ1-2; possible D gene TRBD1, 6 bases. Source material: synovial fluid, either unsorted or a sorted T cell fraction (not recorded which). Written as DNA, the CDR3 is TGTGCCAGCAGTGGGACAGCGTATGGCTACACCTTC. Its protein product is CASSGTAYGYTF.